This note documents a single T cell receptor beta chain sequence. TCRdb's table, derived via immunoSEQ multiplex PCR, lists solely in-frame clones and lacks some. Among approximately 100,000 clones listed, around nine tenths were seen once. This sample is drawn from a study of T cell responses to AZD1222 COVID-19 vaccine. Germline V lookup: CDR1 MDHEN, CDR2 SYDVKM. This CDR3 has 14 amino acids. Trimming pared 6 bases from V and 1 base from J, leaving 10 bases between. The V call is TRBV28, the J call TRBJ1-3; D is unresolved. The sample here was peripheral blood, taken on day 0 of AZD1222 vaccination. The clonotype comes from an adult in good health. The CDR3 bases are TGTGCCAGCAGGATCGGGGTGTCTGGAAACACCATATATTTT. This encodes CASRIGVSGNTIYF.